This is a list of T cell receptor beta chains from one sample in a study of blood T cell repertoires in COVID-19. The protocol was immunoSEQ multiplex PCR, while the TCRdb copy is restricted to in-frame clones and leaves out a portion. The sample includes 350,000 to 400,000 clones, around 89% seen only once; the top ten take 1%. The source material was PBMCs or T cells enriched from blood (not recorded which). These receptors all stem from a man aged 18 to 30 who had recovered from COVID-19. CDR3s include the opening cysteine and the closing phenylalanine or tryptophan. Each record gives: D gene, clone size, V gene, J gene, CDR3 protein, CDR3 DNA. D genes are given only for firm matches. Clone size is given for some rows only: seen once, a few or many times, or a class if the clone is expanded.

TRBD2	once	TRBV18	TRBJ2-7	CASSPRLATHEQYF	TGTGCCAGCTCACCGAGACTAGCTACACACGAGCAGTACTTC
NA	NA	TRBV30	TRBJ1-6	CAWSITVNSPLHF	TGTGCCTGGAGTATCACAGTAAATTCACCCCTCCACTTT
NA	once	TRBV3-1/TRBV3-2	TRBJ2-5	CASSPDRTSGYF	TGTGCCAGCAGCCCCGACAGGACCTCGGGATACTTC
TRBD1	NA	TRBV10-3	TRBJ1-1	CAIRRDRNTEAFF	TGTGCCATCAGGAGGGACAGAAACACTGAAGCTTTCTTT
NA	NA	TRBV10-3	TRBJ1-2	CAISYRVTRTQGFYGYTF	TGTGCCATCTCCTACCGGGTGACCCGCACACAGGGATTCTATGGCTACACCTTC
TRBD1	NA	TRBV10-3	TRBJ2-7	CAISDSITGTGGYEQYF	TGTGCCATCAGTGACTCAATTACCGGGACAGGGGGCTACGAGCAGTACTTC
TRBD1	NA	TRBV2	TRBJ1-1	CASSAGWGQKNTEAFF	TGTGCCAGCAGTGCGGGGTGGGGACAGAAGAACACTGAAGCTTTCTTT
TRBD2	NA	TRBV7-2	TRBJ2-7	CASSLIAGGKHPYEQYF	TGTGCCAGCAGCTTAATAGCGGGAGGCAAGCATCCCTACGAGCAGTACTTC
TRBD1	NA	TRBV7-9	TRBJ2-7	CASSLEAGGPYEQYF	TGTGCCAGCAGCTTAGAGGCAGGGGGCCCGTACGAGCAGTACTTC
TRBD1	NA	TRBV11-2	TRBJ1-2	CASSLRPGQGDPNYGYTF	TGTGCCAGCAGCTTACGGCCGGGACAGGGGGACCCTAACTATGGCTACACCTTC
TRBD1	NA	TRBV18	TRBJ1-1	CASSPDRVTEAFF	TGTGCCAGCTCACCGGACAGGGTCACTGAAGCTTTCTTT
TRBD2	NA	TRBV28	TRBJ2-5	CASSSPGGEETQYF	TGTGCCAGCAGTTCCCCCGGGGGGGAAGAGACCCAGTACTTC
TRBD1	NA	TRBV10-3	TRBJ1-5	CAISESGQGNQPQHF	TGTGCCATCAGTGAGTCGGGACAGGGGAATCAGCCCCAGCATTTT
TRBD1	once	TRBV2	TRBJ2-3	CASKGGPSTDTQYF	TGTGCTTCCAAAGGGGGCCCTAGCACAGATACGCAGTATTTT
NA	once	TRBV7-2	TRBJ1-1	CASSLVGNGEEAFF	TGTGCCAGCAGCTTAGTTGGGAACGGGGAGGAAGCTTTCTTT
NA	once	TRBV19	TRBJ2-2	CASRGGDVTGELFF	TGTGCCAGTAGGGGGGGAGACGTCACCGGGGAGCTGTTTTTT
TRBD1	NA	TRBV19	TRBJ2-5	CASSPRDSETQYF	TGTGCCAGTAGTCCAAGGGACAGTGAGACCCAGTACTTC
TRBD2	NA	TRBV12-3/TRBV12-4	TRBJ2-7	CASSSTGGGEQYF	TGTGCCAGCAGCTCGACGGGAGGTGGGGAGCAGTACTTC
TRBD1	few	TRBV5-1	TRBJ1-2	CASSFLTGQGLFYGYTF	TGCGCCAGCAGCTTCTTGACGGGACAGGGGCTATTCTATGGCTACACCTTC
TRBD1	NA	TRBV7-2	TRBJ2-1	CASSSTGGWESRYNEQFF	TGTGCCAGCAGCTCGACAGGGGGTTGGGAGTCGAGATACAATGAGCAGTTCTTC
NA	once	TRBV30	TRBJ1-1	CAWSGPPGARQGAFF	TGTGCCTGGAGCGGACCTCCAGGGGCCCGCCAGGGAGCTTTCTTT
NA	NA	TRBV10-3	TRBJ1-1	CATEPGGSMNTEAFF	TGTGCCACCGAGCCGGGGGGCTCAATGAACACTGAAGCTTTCTTT
TRBD1	NA	TRBV18	TRBJ2-7	CASSPAGQVNNEQYF	TGTGCCAGCTCACCCGCGGGACAGGTTAATAACGAGCAGTACTTC
NA	NA	TRBV19	TRBJ2-5	CASSPRLDGTQYF	TGTGCCAGTAGTCCCCGACTGGATGGGACCCAGTACTTC
NA	NA	TRBV7-6	TRBJ2-2	CASSLENWDQGGTGELFF	TGTGCCAGCAGCTTAGAAAATTGGGACCAGGGGGGCACCGGGGAGCTGTTTTTT
TRBD1	NA	TRBV18	TRBJ1-4	CASSPRQGSDEKLFF	TGTGCCAGCTCACCCAGACAGGGGTCGGATGAAAAACTGTTTTTT
TRBD1	NA	TRBV18	TRBJ1-3	CASSQTTGASGNTIYF	TGTGCCAGCTCACAAACTACAGGGGCTTCTGGAAACACCATATATTTT
TRBD1	NA	TRBV5-1	TRBJ2-6	CASSSTGAGANVLTF	TGCGCCAGCAGCTCGACAGGGGCTGGGGCCAACGTCCTGACTTTC
NA	NA	TRBV7-3	TRBJ2-7	CASSTQEGTEQYF	TGTGCCAGCAGCACCCAGGAGGGGACCGAGCAGTACTTC
NA	NA	TRBV18	TRBJ2-7	CASSPDRLSYEQYF	TGTGCCAGCTCACCCGACAGGCTCTCCTACGAGCAGTACTTC
TRBD1	NA	TRBV7-3	TRBJ2-5	CASSPGTGGIQETQYF	TGTGCCAGCAGCCCGGGGACAGGGGGCATTCAAGAGACCCAGTACTTC
NA	once	TRBV15	TRBJ1-2	CATSSETPRRGYTF	TGTGCCACCAGCTCAGAGACTCCACGGAGGGGCTACACCTTC
TRBD1	NA	TRBV5-1	TRBJ2-7	CASSLSGGIRSEQYF	TGCGCCAGCAGCCTCTCAGGGGGCATAAGGAGCGAGCAGTACTTC